This entry lists 5 T cell receptor beta chains sequenced from one sample in a study of early T cells in non-severe SARS-CoV-2 infection. Each CDR3 protein is one row after TCRdb ran MiXCR on the 5' RACE reads. The sample holds tens of thousands of distinct CDR3 sequences; approximately 9.1% are singletons and the top ten take more than 10%. The sample taken for sequencing was whole blood. The receptors here all came from an adult who was a healthcare worker with PCR-confirmed SARS-CoV-2 infection or an uninfected control (not recorded which).

This clonotype was counted only a few times. The chain combines TRBV20-1 with TRBJ2-5, with 7 bases identical to TRBD1. This CDR3 has 13 residues. The V and J ends lost 2 bases and 4 bases, in that order; junction bases with no gene match: 4. Per the germline V gene, CDR1 is DFQATT and CDR2 is SNEGSKA (reference sequence). The CDR3 sequence: CSARPYRGETQYF. The CDR3 nucleotides are TGCAGTGCTAGACCGTACAGGGGAGAGACCCAGTACTTC.

This sequence joins TRBV2 and TRBJ1-6, with 7 bases matching TRBD1. CDR1 and CDR2 (germline): SNHLY, FYNNEI. Trimming cost V 4 bases and J 7 bases; bases outside gene matches: 7. There are 15 residues in the CDR3. As DNA, the CDR3 is TGTGCCAGCAGTGCCTCCACAGGGGCCAATTCACCCCTCCACTTT. Translating it yields CASSASTGANSPLHF. The whole variable domain, remainder taken from reference TRBV2 and TRBJ1-6, is EPEVTQTPSHQVTQMGQEVILRCVPISNHLYFYWYRQILGQKVEFLVSFYNNEISEKSEIFDDQFSVERPDGSNFTLKIRSTKLEDSAMYFCASSASTGANSPLHFGNGTRLTVT.

This clonotype has ten or more counts. V gene TRBV5-8 combines with J gene TRBJ1-4, with D possibly matching TRBD1 (5 bases). The CDR3 length is 15 residues. Germline CDR1 is SGHTS and CDR2 is YDEGEE. Trimming removed 4 bases at V and 7 bases at J, with 17 bases between. The CDR3 coding sequence is TGTGCCAGCAGCCCCGCCGGGGCCGGAGGTGAAAAACTGTTTTTT. It specifies CASSPAGAGGEKLFF.

This clonotype was seen only a few times. J is TRBJ2-1 and V is TRBV20-1, with 8 bases identical to TRBD2. This CDR3 comprises 15 residues. The V segment lost 0 bases and the J segment 6 bases; nucleotides outside the gene matches: 7. Germline V gene data show CDR1 as DFQATT and CDR2 as SNEGSKA (reference sequence). The CDR3: CSARDSGGRINEQFF. The CDR3 region has the DNA TGCAGTGCTAGAGATTCGGGGGGGCGAATCAATGAGCAGTTCTTC.

This clonotype has only a few counts. This chain uses TRBV28 with TRBJ1-1; D remains unclear. The CDR3 totals 15 residues. The germline V gene encodes CDR1 MDHEN and CDR2 SYDVKM. The ends were cut back, 2 bases at V and 1 base at J, with 11 bases in the middle. CDR3 in DNA: TGTGCCAGCAGTTTAGTGTTACGGCCGAACACTGAAGCTTTCTTT. It yields the protein CASSLVLRPNTEAFF.